Below, one T cell receptor beta chain is given with its context. This sample was taken from a study of blood T cell repertoires in COVID-19. About the research overall: Material from acute and convalescent COVID-19 was sourced from the United States, Italy and Spain. Sample material is recorded as cDNA or gDNA derived from T cells, B-cell-depleted T cells, or PBMCs.

In the study's own analysis: Researchers report that nucleated cell counts were estimated from reference gene primer amplification. Method: immunoSEQ multiplex PCR; TCRdb's copy keeps in-frame clones and lacks some. The DNA was the basis for D and trimming; V, J and clone size are from that table. The sample carries roughly 250,000 clones, roughly 84% recorded once. The CDR3 has 14 residues. Germline CDR1 SEHNR, CDR2 FQNEAQ (reference sequence). Trimming took 6 bases from V and 2 from J, leaving 12 bases between them. The chain joins TRBV7-9 to TRBJ2-3; no reliable D call. This clonotype originated in a human donor in a cohort sampled during active COVID-19. The material sequenced was peripheral blood. CDR3 in DNA: TGTGCCAGCAGTGCGAGAAGACACACAGATACGCAGTATTTT. Protein sequence: CASSARRHTDTQYF.